What follows are 21 T cell receptor beta chains derived from one specimen sequenced in a study of T cells in tuberculosis. Assay used: immunoSEQ multiplex PCR; TCRdb lists only in-frame clones, some missing. The sample records 25,000 to 30,000 clones, 90% being singletons. Sequenced sample: PBMCs. The source is a donor between 10 and 35 years old with latent tuberculosis or without tuberculosis infection.

In DNA, the CDR3 is TGTGCCAGCTGGGGGGGACCCAAAAACATTCAGTACTTC. Translation gives CASWGGPKNIQYF. The rearrangement uses TRBV27 and TRBJ2-4, with 7 bases identical to TRBD2. Per germline, CDR1 MNHEY and CDR2 SMNVEV (reference sequence). The CDR3 is 13 residues long. V shed 8 bases and J 2 bases; nucleotides not matched to a gene: 3.

The gene calls are TRBV19 and TRBJ1-5; D call uncertain. The V and J ends lost 5 bases and 0 bases respectively, with 8 bases between them. Looked up from germline, CDR1 is LNHDA and CDR2 is SQIVND (reference sequence). This CDR3 region has 14 residues. CDR3 region: CASSYQVSNQPQHF. The DNA for the CDR3 is TGTGCCAGTAGTTATCAGGTTAGCAATCAGCCCCAGCATTTT.

The count of this clone is one. This rearrangement joins TRBV4-1 to TRBJ1-1, with D maybe TRBD1 (6 bases). The CDR3 totals 18 residues. CDR1 and CDR2 (germline): MGHRA, YSYEKL. The germline V and J ends were trimmed by 3 bases and 6 bases, with 26 bases remaining between them. DNA for the CDR3: TGCGCCAGCAGCCACTCGCAGGTCCGCGGGGGCCGTCGGTCTGAAGCTTTCTTT. This sequence encodes CASSHSQVRGGRRSEAFF.

In this sample, this clone turned up a few times. The chain recombines TRBV5-1 with TRBJ2-1; D perhaps matches TRBD2 (6 bases). The CDR3 contains 15 residues. The germline V gene encodes CDR1 SGHRS and CDR2 YFSETQ. Between the trimmed V and J ends, which lost 0 bases and 8 bases, there was a span of 15 bases. In DNA, the CDR3 is TGCGCCAGCAGCTTGGGCGGGGCGGGGAGCGATGAGCAGTTCTTC. Amino acids: CASSLGGAGSDEQFF. Variable domain in full (rest from reference TRBV5-1 and TRBJ2-1): KAGVTQTPRYLIKTRGQQVTLSCSPISGHRSVSWYQQTPGQGLQFLFEYFSETQRNKGNFPGRFSGRQFSNSRSEMNVSTLELGDSALYLCASSLGGAGSDEQFFGPGTRLTVL.

The chain combines TRBV6-5 with TRBJ2-1, with D unresolved. Germline CDR1 MNHEY, CDR2 SVGAGI. The CDR3 length is 15 residues. V was pared by 0 bases and J by 8 bases, with 14 bases between. Here the CDR3 reads CASSYSKARWDEQFF. The CDR3 region has the DNA TGTGCCAGCAGTTACTCGAAGGCGAGGTGGGATGAGCAGTTCTTC.

V usage is TRBV4-1 and J usage is TRBJ2-7; 12 bases line up with TRBD2. Trimming took 1 base from V and 2 from J; bases not matched to a gene: 3. CDR3 length: 16 residues. Germline V CDR1 and CDR2: MGHRA, YSYEKL. CDR3 DNA sequence: TGCGCCAGCAGCCAAGGCAGACTAGCGGGGGCCTACGAGCAGTACTTC. This translates into CASSQGRLAGAYEQYF.

In this sample, this clone turned up a few times. V is TRBV5-6 and J is TRBJ1-1; D is possibly TRBD1 (6 bases). V was pared by 4 bases and J by 0 bases, with 22 bases between. The CDR3 extends over 18 amino acids. Germline CDR1 is SGHDT and CDR2 is YYEEEE. CDR3 protein: CASSPIFSDRLMNTEAFF. For the CDR3, the DNA is TGTGCCAGCAGCCCTATCTTTTCGGACAGACTCATGAACACTGAAGCTTTCTTT.

The V call is TRBV25-1, the J call TRBJ2-5, with 9 nucleotides matching TRBD1. The CDR3 extends over 16 amino acids. Looked up from germline, CDR1 is MGHDK and CDR2 is SYGVNS. Unmatched junction bases numbered 11, after V lost 4 bases and J lost 5 bases. CDR3 amino acids: CASSGSGTGSYETQYF. Here the CDR3 DNA reads TGTGCCAGCAGTGGCTCCGGGACAGGGTCTTATGAGACCCAGTACTTC.

This clone ranks as medium-sized (0.01 to 0.1%). The chain recombines TRBV10-3 with TRBJ2-5; 9 bases are shared with TRBD2. The CDR3 length is 13 residues. Germline CDR1 and CDR2: ENHRY and SYGVKD. Unmatched junction bases numbered 1, after V lost 5 bases and J lost 3 bases. The chain's CDR3 is CAISRLAEETQYF. The CDR3 coding sequence is TGTGCCATCAGTCGACTAGCGGAAGAGACCCAGTACTTC.

In this sample, this clone turned up a few times. V and J are TRBV10-3 and TRBJ1-5, with TRBD1 matching 7 bases. V was pared by 8 bases and J by 3 bases, with 4 bases of the junction left unmatched. In germline, CDR1 is ENHRY, CDR2 SYGVKD. There are 13 residues in the CDR3. CDR3 amino acids: CAIGGQNNQPQHF. CDR3 DNA sequence: TGTGCCATCGGGGGACAGAACAATCAGCCCCAGCATTTT.

The chain uses TRBV19 and TRBJ1-5, with a possible D match to TRBD1 (5 bases). CDR1 and CDR2 (germline): LNHDA, SQIVND (reference sequence). The V gene lost 9 bases and the J gene lost 5 bases, with 11 bases spanning the gap. CDR3 length: 12 amino acids. The CDR3 bases are TGTGCCAGCCGACGGGGGGATCAGCCCCAGCATTTT. Translation: CASRRGDQPQHF.

The rearrangement links TRBV6-5 to TRBJ2-3; TRBD1 aligns across 7 bases. Germline V gene lookup returns CDR1 MNHEY and CDR2 SVGAGI. The CDR3 has 12 amino acids. The trim removed 0 bases at V and 14 bases at J, leaving 5 bases unmatched. The CDR3 sequence: CASSYSTGRTYF. In nucleotides, the CDR3 is TGTGCCAGCAGTTACTCGACAGGGAGAACGTATTTT.

The chain carries TRBV27 and TRBJ2-2; possible D gene TRBD1, 6 bases. This CDR3 is 14 amino acids long. Looked up from germline, CDR1 is MNHEY and CDR2 is SMNVEV (reference sequence). V dropped 4 bases and J dropped 3 bases, with 9 bases sitting between them. The CDR3 loop is CASSSWTDTGELFF. DNA for the CDR3: TGTGCCAGCAGTTCCTGGACAGACACCGGGGAGCTGTTTTTT.

The rearrangement links TRBV19 to TRBJ2-2, with D possibly matching TRBD1 (6 bases). CDR3 size: 13 residues. The V end was cut by 9 bases, the J end by 6 bases, with 14 bases between. Looked up from germline, CDR1 is LNHDA and CDR2 is SQIVND (reference sequence). CDR3 sequence reads: CASQWGQAGELFF. DNA of the CDR3: TGTGCCAGCCAATGGGGGCAGGCCGGGGAGCTGTTTTTT.

The gene calls are TRBV27 and TRBJ2-7; 7 nucleotides align to TRBD1. CDR1 and CDR2 from the germline V gene are MNHEY and SMNVEV (reference sequence). CDR3 length: 16 amino acids. V lost 3 bases to trimming and J lost 5 bases; unmatched junction nucleotides: 13. The CDR3 sequence: CASSFAHPGQSNEQYF. CDR3 bases: TGTGCCAGCAGTTTCGCTCACCCGGGACAGAGCAACGAGCAGTACTTC.

The V gene is TRBV27, the J gene TRBJ2-1; 7 bases map to TRBD2. The CDR3 totals 16 residues. Germline CDR1 and CDR2: MNHEY and SMNVEV (reference sequence). V shed 6 bases and J 5 bases; nucleotides not matched to a gene: 13. The CDR3 coding sequence is TGTGCCAGCAGACCGGACTCGGGCGGGGGAAACAATGAGCAGTTCTTC. Translating gives CASRPDSGGGNNEQFF.

The V gene is TRBV28, the J gene TRBJ1-1; perhaps TRBD1 as D (6 bases). This CDR3 is built from 14 residues. Germline V gene data show CDR1 as MDHEN and CDR2 as SYDVKM. Trimming took 3 bases from V and 0 from J, leaving 8 bases between them. The CDR3 spells CASSFDRMNTEAFF. CDR3 DNA sequence: TGTGCCAGCAGTTTCGACAGGATGAACACTGAAGCTTTCTTT.

V is TRBV7-9 and J is TRBJ1-1, with TRBD1 identical over 8 bases. The CDR3 runs to 14 residues. CDR1 SEHNR and CDR2 FQNEAQ come from the germline V gene (reference sequence). With V trimmed by 5 bases and J by 1 base, 3 bases remained unmatched. The CDR3 spells CASSPDRGNTEAFF. CDR3 sequence (DNA): TGTGCCAGCAGCCCCGACAGGGGGAACACTGAAGCTTTCTTT.

The chain has TRBV28 and TRBJ2-7; 7 nucleotides agree with TRBD2. Germline V lookup: CDR1 MDHEN, CDR2 SYDVKM. The CDR3 loop spans 14 amino acids. Losses at the gene ends were 4 bases for V and 4 bases for J; bases not matched to a gene: 7. CDR3 nucleotides: TGTGCCAGCAGTTCATCGGGGACTAAATACGAGCAGTACTTC. Amino acids: CASSSSGTKYEQYF.

By share, this clone ranks as medium-sized. This sequence joins TRBV28 and TRBJ1-2, with 9 bases aligning to TRBD1. This CDR3 is 16 amino acids long. The V gene end was trimmed by 4 bases and the J gene end by 2 bases; junction bases not matched to a gene: 8. Germline V gene lookup returns CDR1 MDHEN and CDR2 SYDVKM. The CDR3: CASSWDRVIDNYGYTF. The CDR3 region has the DNA TGTGCCAGCAGTTGGGACAGGGTAATCGACAACTATGGCTACACCTTC.

The chain is built from TRBV6-1 and TRBJ2-7, with 8 nucleotides matching TRBD1. V lost 0 bases to trimming and J lost 12 bases; unmatched junction nucleotides: 7. Germline V gene data show CDR1 as MNHNS and CDR2 as SASEGT. The CDR3 has 13 residues. The CDR3 nucleotides read TGTGCCAGCAGTGAAGCCGCGGACAGGGCTACGTACTTC. Amino acids: CASSEAADRATYF.